These 20 T cell receptor beta chains originate from one sample sequenced in a study of T cell repertoires in cytomegalovirus infection. TCRdb fed the reads into MiXCR, producing one record per CDR3 protein. The sample includes fewer than 550,000 distinct CDR3 sequences, about 17% of them seen just once. Input material: CD8+ T cells from PBMCs. The source is a human donor in good health (CMV status not recorded). Some clones in this sample may be carry-over from other donors' samples.

This clonotype was seen a handful of times. CDR3 protein: CASSPGGGGYAGETQYF. CDR3 DNA sequence: TGCGCCAGCAGCCCCGGGGGCGGGGGCTATGCGGGAGAGACCCAGTACTTC. The chain couples TRBV10-1 to TRBJ2-5; D may be TRBD2 (7 bases). V dropped 6 bases and J dropped 4 bases, with 24 bases sitting between them. Germline CDR1 and CDR2: WNHNN and SYGVQD (reference sequence). The CDR3 contains 17 residues.

This clonotype has a count of ten or more. CDR3 in DNA: TGCAGCGTTGAATGGGACGGCTCCTACAATGAGCAGTTCTTC. Protein: CSVEWDGSYNEQFF. V gene TRBV29-1 combines with J gene TRBJ2-1; tentatively, D is TRBD1 or TRBD2 (5 bases each). V dropped 2 bases and J dropped 0 bases, with 8 bases sitting between them. There are 14 residues in the CDR3. The germline CDR1 and CDR2 sequences are SQVTM and ANQGSEA.

Ten or more counts support this clonotype. This chain links TRBV27 with TRBJ2-7; D is unclear. Trimming removed 0 bases from V and 6 bases from J, with 18 bases in between. The CDR3 length is 16 residues. CDR1 and CDR2 from the germline V gene are MNHEY and SMNVEV (reference sequence). DNA for the CDR3: TGTGCCAGCAGTTTATCTGGTAGCTCCCCGAGTGGCGAGCAGTACTTC. It is translated as CASSLSGSSPSGEQYF.

In this sample, this clonotype turned up many times. The gene calls are TRBV12-3 or TRBV12-4 and TRBJ1-1; tentatively, D is TRBD1 (5 bases). There are 15 residues in the CDR3. The germline V and J ends were trimmed by 3 bases and 3 bases, with 14 bases remaining between them. The CDR3 coding sequence is TGTGCCAGCAGTTTTATAGGGGTTTATGACACTGAAGCTTTCTTT. Amino acid sequence: CASSFIGVYDTEAFF.

V and J are TRBV5-1 and TRBJ1-2, with D unclear. There are 13 residues in the CDR3. Deletions cut 4 bases from V and 8 bases from J, with 15 bases between. The germline V gene encodes CDR1 SGHRS and CDR2 YFSETQ. The CDR3 nucleotides read TGCGCCAGCAGCCCGGGAGGAACGGGCGGCTACACCTTC. The encoded protein is CASSPGGTGGYTF.

The sample holds a few counts of this clonotype. The rearrangement links TRBV7-3 to TRBJ1-1; D is unresolved. The V end lost 5 bases, the J end lost 10 bases, and 17 bases lay between the germline ends. Looked up from germline, CDR1 is SGHTA and CDR2 is FQGTGA. This CDR3 contains 13 residues. The CDR3 protein is CASSPTGGSLAFF. The CDR3, as DNA: TGTGCCAGCAGCCCCACCGGCGGCTCCTTAGCTTTCTTT.

This clonotype was observed many times. J is TRBJ2-3 and V is TRBV10-2; D call uncertain. V was clipped by 7 bases and J by 2 bases, with 19 bases between them. Germline CDR1 WSHSY, CDR2 SAAADI. The CDR3 length is 16 residues. The CDR3 DNA sequence: TGCGCCAGCACCAATTCCATTAGCCCAGTCACAGATACGCAGTATTTT. Translating gives CASTNSISPVTDTQYF.

This clonotype was seen ten or more times. The chain uses TRBV7-8 and TRBJ2-2; TRBD1 aligns across 9 bases. Germline V lookup: CDR1 SGHVS, CDR2 FQNEAQ. The CDR3 is 18 amino acids. V was clipped by 5 bases and J by 3 bases; unmatched bases: 13. For the CDR3, the DNA is TGTGCCAGCAGCCCTACGGGACAGGGATTTATGGACACCGGGGAGCTGTTTTTT. Translation: CASSPTGQGFMDTGELFF.

To note about this clonotype: A clone one base away is much larger, so this may be a read error. No conserved phenylalanine or tryptophan ends this CDR3, so it is likely a read error. The chain is built from TRBV28 and TRBJ1-4; D gene uncertain. Germline lookup yields CDR1 MDHEN and CDR2 SYDVKM. The CDR3 is 20 amino acids. V was clipped by 3 bases and J by 3 bases, with 26 bases between them. CDR3: CASSFAPFSRGGASNEKLFL. In DNA, the CDR3 is TGTGCCAGCAGTTTCGCCCCCTTCTCGCGGGGTGGAGCCTCTAATGAAAAACTGTTTTTA.

This clonotype was picked up many times. This chain links TRBV2 with TRBJ1-1; 7 bases are a match to TRBD1. Germline-derived CDR1 and CDR2 are SNHLY and FYNNEI. The trim removed 2 bases at V and 3 bases at J, leaving 9 bases unmatched. The CDR3 extends over 16 amino acids. Here the CDR3 DNA reads TGTGCCAGCAGTGAATTTCGGGACAGCTTGTACACTGAAGCTTTCTTT. Translating gives CASSEFRDSLYTEAFF.

This clonotype was seen a few times. The chain uses TRBV6-6 and TRBJ2-7; TRBD2 is a possible D gene (5 bases). Trimming pared 6 bases from V and 1 base from J, leaving 16 bases between. Germline V gene lookup returns CDR1 MNHNY and CDR2 SVGAGI (reference sequence). This CDR3 comprises 15 residues. The CDR3 DNA is TGTGCCAGCAGCCACTCGTCGCGGAGGTCCTACGAGCAGTACTTC. Translating gives CASSHSSRRSYEQYF.

This clonotype came up a few times. The V call is TRBV29-1, the J call TRBJ2-3; 7 bases align to TRBD2. The CDR3 contains 14 residues. Germline trimming cut 3 bases from V and 5 bases from J; bases unmatched to any gene: 8. Germline V CDR1 and CDR2: SQVTM, ANQGSEA. The CDR3 loop is CSVDQAGVLDTQYF. The CDR3 region has the DNA TGCAGCGTTGACCAGGCGGGAGTGTTAGATACGCAGTATTTT.

In this sample, this clonotype turned up a few times. This chain uses TRBV12-3 or TRBV12-4 with TRBJ1-2; D remains unclear. CDR3 size: 15 residues. V lost 5 bases and J lost 4, with 17 bases in between. The CDR3 protein is CASSPSVALSYGYTF. In DNA, the CDR3 is TGTGCCAGCAGTCCTAGCGTGGCCCTATCCTATGGCTACACCTTC.

The V call is TRBV11-2, the J call TRBJ2-3, with TRBD2 as a possible D gene (6 bases). The germline CDR1 and CDR2 sequences are SGHAT and FQNNGV. The CDR3 has 16 residues. V lost 1 base, J lost 1 base, and 12 bases lay in between. The DNA for the CDR3 is TGTGCCAGCAGCTTAGCGGAGGGGCGGGGCACAGATACGCAGTATTTT. Translating it yields CASSLAEGRGTDTQYF.

This clonotype has more than one count but fewer than ten. The V gene is TRBV7-8, the J gene TRBJ1-1; 7 bases match TRBD1. Per the germline V gene, CDR1 is SGHVS and CDR2 is FQNEAQ. Trimming removed 2 bases from V and 11 bases from J; junction bases left unmatched: 5. The CDR3 runs to 12 residues. The CDR3 DNA reads TGTGCCAGCAGCTTACTTGACAGGGACGCTTTCTTT. Residues: CASSLLDRDAFF.

The gene calls are TRBV20-1 and TRBJ1-3; maybe TRBD1 (5 bases). CDR1 is DFQATT, CDR2 SNEGSKA, per germline (reference sequence). The CDR3 length is 14 residues. Trimming left V 2 bases short and J 5 bases short, with 13 bases between. The CDR3 nucleotides are TGCAGTGCTAGACCGGGGGTCAATAGAAACACCATATATTTT. Translation gives CSARPGVNRNTIYF.

This clonotype was picked up many times. CDR3 sequence: CASSPSPAASYEQYF. CDR3 DNA sequence: TGTGCCAGCAGCCCATCCCCAGCGGCCTCCTACGAGCAGTACTTC. This sequence joins TRBV7-3 and TRBJ2-7; D possibly corresponds to TRBD2 (5 bases). The germline V and J ends were trimmed by 5 bases and 0 bases, with 14 bases remaining between them. The CDR3 has 15 residues. Germline V gene sequence: CDR1 SGHTA, CDR2 FQGTGA.

This clonotype appeared many times. The CDR3, as DNA: TGTGCCAGCAGCTTCGGTGTCTCACTCGCCTACGAGCAGTACTTC. Amino acids: CASSFGVSLAYEQYF. The chain recombines TRBV7-9 with TRBJ2-7; no firm D call. Germline assignment: CDR1 SEHNR and CDR2 FQNEAQ (reference sequence). The CDR3 loop spans 15 amino acids. V lost 3 bases to trimming and J lost 2 bases, with 14 bases between them.

The V gene is TRBV30, the J gene TRBJ1-2; 7 bases align to TRBD1. Germline-derived CDR1 and CDR2 are GTSNPN and SVGIG (reference sequence). The CDR3 is 13 amino acids. With V trimmed by 2 bases and J by 5 bases, 5 bases remained unmatched. In DNA, the CDR3 is TGTGCCTGGAGTATGGGACAGTCATATGGCTACACCTTC. It specifies CAWSMGQSYGYTF.

This clonotype appeared many times. The chain links TRBV7-9 to TRBJ2-1; 14 nucleotides align to TRBD2. V lost 4 bases, J lost 9 bases, and 5 bases stayed unmatched. The germline V gene has CDR1 SEHNR and CDR2 FQNEAQ (reference sequence). The CDR3 extends over 15 amino acids. Here the CDR3 reads CASSSPGLAGVEQFF. CDR3 nucleotides: TGTGCCAGCAGCTCCCCGGGACTAGCGGGAGTTGAGCAGTTCTTC.